What follows are 5 T cell receptor beta chains derived from one specimen sequenced in a study of identical twins. TCRdb re-called the 5' RACE reads through MiXCR, storing one row per CDR3 protein. This sample carries 250,000 to 300,000 distinct CDR3 sequences, approximately 8.3% of them seen once, and the ten largest clones take 2.5% to 3.5%. The same sample was also studied in work on yellow fever vaccine responses in identical twins.

The sequenced sample consisted of CD8+ T cells sorted from blood. The source of these receptors is a woman aged 18-29 years in good health.

The chain is built from TRBV3-1 and TRBJ2-7, with 9 bases identical to TRBD2. CDR1 LGHDT and CDR2 YNNKEL come from the germline V gene (reference sequence). The trim removed 2 bases at V and 3 bases at J, leaving 11 bases unmatched. The CDR3 length is 17 residues. CDR3 sequence (DNA): TGTGCCAGCAGCCAACTAGTTGGGACTAGCAGACGCTACGAGCAGTACTTC. It codes for CASSQLVGTSRRYEQYF.

This clonotype has a handful of counts. The chain recombines TRBV9 with TRBJ2-5, with D perhaps being TRBD1 or TRBD2 (5 bases each). V shed 1 base and J shed 2 bases, with 15 bases lying between them. The CDR3 runs to 16 residues. Germline CDR1 is SGDLS and CDR2 is YYNGEE. The DNA of the CDR3 is TGTGCCAGCAGCGTATGGTACGGGACGGTGCAAGAGACCCAGTACTTC. Amino acids: CASSVWYGTVQETQYF.

This chain joins TRBV20-1 and TRBJ2-7, with no clear D. The CDR3 length is 9 residues. Germline V gene sequence: CDR1 DFQATT, CDR2 SNEGSKA (reference sequence). Trimming shortened V by 7 bases and J by 6 bases, and 7 bases separated the two germline ends. CDR3 in DNA: TGCAGTGTTAGCCGCGAGCAGTACTTC. This sequence encodes CSVSREQYF.

The table lists this clonotype with many counts. The chain recombines TRBV6-1 with TRBJ2-1, with TRBD2 identical over 7 bases. Germline CDR1 reads MNHNS; CDR2 reads SASEGT. This CDR3 comprises 14 residues. Trimming removed 6 bases from V and 3 bases from J; junction bases left unmatched: 5. CDR3 bases: TGTGCCAGCAGGGGGGACTACGGCTACAATGAGCAGTTCTTC. Residues: CASRGDYGYNEQFF.

This sequence joins TRBV11-2 and TRBJ2-7; TRBD2 matches at 8 bases. The length of the CDR3 is 14 residues. Losses at the gene ends were 1 base for V and 2 bases for J; bases not matched to a gene: 1. Germline V gene lookup returns CDR1 SGHAT and CDR2 FQNNGV. Here the CDR3 DNA reads TGTGCCAGCAGCTTAGCAGCGGGAGCCTACGAGCAGTACTTC. This codes for CASSLAAGAYEQYF.